The 19 T cell receptor beta chains in this list originate from one sample, sequenced in a study of vaccination and CD4 T cells after COVID-19. Treatment noted: roughly 10-day PBMC culture with coronavirus spike peptide pools or control peptides (ViraFEST assay). With the Oncomine TCR Beta short-read assay, DNA from cultured CD4+ T cells was sequenced. TCRdb independently ran MiXCR on the PCR reads; one entry per CDR3 protein. The top ten hold 9.5% to 13% of the sample, which has 17,000 or so distinct CDR3 sequences, more than 45% seen once. No cognate antigen is known for these TCRs. Input material: CD4+ T cells from blood, cultured in vitro. The origin of the receptors is a human donor who had recovered from COVID-19.

This clonotype showed up just a few times. The genes are TRBV7-2 and TRBJ2-3; a possible D gene is TRBD2 (6 bases). This CDR3 has 14 residues. V lost 11 bases to trimming and J lost 2 bases, with 17 bases between them. Germline assignment: CDR1 SGHTA and CDR2 FQGNSA. The CDR3 DNA reads TGTGCCTCGCAGGCTAGCGTGTACACAGATACGCAGTATTTT. Amino acids: CASQASVYTDTQYF.

The rearrangement uses TRBV29-1 and TRBJ2-7; D possibly corresponds to TRBD2 (6 bases). This CDR3 has 12 amino acids. In germline, CDR1 is SQVTM, CDR2 ANQGSEA. V was trimmed by 4 bases and J by 5 bases, leaving 12 bases between them. This chain's CDR3 is CSVGTGGNEQYF. The CDR3 DNA is TGCAGCGTTGGAACGGGCGGGAACGAGCAGTACTTC.

J is TRBJ2-2 and V is TRBV7-2; D gene unclear. This CDR3 is 12 amino acids long. The V gene lost 3 bases and the J gene lost 4 bases, with 3 bases spanning the gap. Germline V gene lookup returns CDR1 SGHTA and CDR2 FQGNSA. The CDR3 sequence is CASSFATGELFF. The CDR3 nucleotides read TGTGCCAGCAGCTTCGCCACCGGGGAGCTGTTTTTT.

V is TRBV6-1 and J is TRBJ1-5; no definite D call. The CDR3 length is 12 residues. Looked up from germline, CDR1 is MNHNS and CDR2 is SASEGT. V was cut by 6 bases and J by 12 bases, with 15 bases left in between. This CDR3 is CASSRAGSYQHF. The CDR3 region has the DNA TGTGCCAGCAGCCGAGCCGGGAGTTACCAGCATTTT.

This clonotype was observed a single time. The chain links TRBV6-1 to TRBJ2-7; 9 bases match TRBD1. The CDR3 runs 14 residues. Per germline, CDR1 MNHNS and CDR2 SASEGT. Germline trimming cut 6 bases from V and 5 bases from J; bases unmatched to any gene: 8. The CDR3 region has the DNA TGTGCCAGCAGCCGACGGACAGGGGACAACGAGCAGTACTTC. Translating gives CASSRRTGDNEQYF.

This chain connects TRBV27 to TRBJ2-2, with D uncertain. This CDR3 comprises 12 residues. V lost 2 bases and J 4 bases, leaving 2 bases between the germline ends. CDR1 is MNHEY and CDR2 is SMNVEV in the germline V gene (reference sequence). This CDR3 reads CASSLSTGELFF. The CDR3 DNA reads as TGTGCCAGCAGTTTAAGCACCGGGGAGCTGTTTTTT.

This clonotype was found a few times. CDR3 nucleotide sequence: TGTGCCAGCAGCGTGGGCCCTGGAAACACCATATATTTT. Translating it yields CASSVGPGNTIYF. The gene calls are TRBV7-3 and TRBJ1-3; D ambiguous. The CDR3 contains 13 residues. CDR1 is SGHTA and CDR2 is FQGTGA in the germline V gene. Trimming removed 5 bases at V and 2 bases at J, with 7 bases between.

The chain uses TRBV12-3 or TRBV12-4 and TRBJ2-5; D is perhaps TRBD1 (6 bases). The CDR3 sequence is 15 residues long. Trimming shortened V by 3 bases and J by 4 bases, and 15 bases separated the two germline ends. This CDR3 reads CASSFRGKGGETQYF. CDR3 in DNA: TGTGCCAGCAGTTTCAGGGGTAAGGGTGGAGAGACCCAGTACTTC.

The chain joins TRBV20-1 to TRBJ1-2; the D is unclear. Germline CDR1 is DFQATT and CDR2 is SNEGSKA (reference sequence). The CDR3 loop spans 9 amino acids. Trimming took 3 bases from V and 8 from J, leaving 4 bases between them. As DNA, the CDR3 is TGCAGTGCTAGGTGGGGCTACACCTTC. Its translation: CSARWGYTF.

This clonotype was observed a handful of times. The chain carries TRBV20-1 and TRBJ1-5; D ambiguous. The CDR3 runs 14 residues. CDR1 is DFQATT, CDR2 SNEGSKA, per germline (reference sequence). The V gene lost 4 bases and the J gene lost 5 bases, with 15 bases spanning the gap. DNA of the CDR3: TGCAGTGCTACTCATGGGCCCGTCGATCAGCCCCAGCATTTT. Protein: CSATHGPVDQPQHF.

The table lists this clonotype with a few counts. The rearrangement joins TRBV7-2 to TRBJ1-5; no definite D call. Between the trimmed V and J ends, which lost 0 bases and 4 bases, there was a span of 4 bases. In germline, CDR1 is SGHTA, CDR2 FQGNSA. CDR3 length: 13 residues. The CDR3, as DNA: TGTGCCAGCAGCTTAGCCTGGAATCAGCCCCAGCATTTT. As protein: CASSLAWNQPQHF.

This clonotype has more than one count but fewer than ten. The chain couples TRBV7-9 to TRBJ1-1, with TRBD1 matching 9 bases. This CDR3 spans 15 amino acids. In germline, CDR1 is SEHNR, CDR2 FQNEAQ (reference sequence). Trimming removed 5 bases from V and 3 bases from J; junction bases left unmatched: 7. The CDR3, as DNA: TGTGCCAGCAGCCCCCGACAGGGGGAGGACACTGAAGCTTTCTTT. Translated, it gives CASSPRQGEDTEAFF.

This clonotype was counted a few times. The chain has TRBV5-4 and TRBJ1-2, with D possibly being TRBD1 (6 bases). Germline V gives CDR1 SGHNT, CDR2 YYREEE (reference sequence). The CDR3 runs 13 residues. The V end was cut by 0 bases, the J end by 8 bases, with 11 bases between. CDR3: CASSLVQGGGYTF. In DNA form, the CDR3 reads TGTGCCAGCAGCTTGGTACAGGGCGGAGGCTACACCTTC.

This clonotype was seen just once. The chain is built from TRBV5-1 and TRBJ2-3; the match to TRBD1 covers 7 bases. CDR1 and CDR2 (germline): SGHRS, YFSETQ. The CDR3 runs 14 residues. V trimming: 6 bases; J trimming: 1 base; junction bases outside the gene matches: 5. The chain's CDR3 is CASMRQGGTDTQYF. Written as DNA, the CDR3 is TGCGCCAGCATGAGACAGGGAGGCACAGATACGCAGTATTTT.

The rearrangement links TRBV7-9 to TRBJ2-3; 11 positions agree with TRBD2. V dropped 2 bases and J dropped 2; count of bases not matched to a gene: 6. The CDR3 extends over 17 amino acids. Germline values: CDR1 SEHNR, CDR2 FQNEAQ (reference sequence). The CDR3 here is CASSLFLAGGNTDTQYF. The CDR3 DNA is TGTGCCAGCAGCTTATTCCTAGCGGGGGGAAACACAGATACGCAGTATTTT.

The rearrangement joins TRBV2 to TRBJ2-7; perhaps TRBD2 as D (6 bases). V lost 4 bases, J lost 3 bases, and 7 bases lay in between. The germline V gene encodes CDR1 SNHLY and CDR2 FYNNEI. The CDR3 consists of 12 residues. CDR3 nucleotides: TGTGCCAGCAGTGTGGGGGGCTACGAGCAGTACTTC. It codes for CASSVGGYEQYF.

V usage is TRBV6-2 or TRBV6-3 and J usage is TRBJ2-2; D perhaps matches TRBD1 (6 bases). Trimming removed 7 bases from V and 0 bases from J, with 18 bases in between. The CDR3 is made up of 17 amino acids. The germline V gene encodes CDR1 MNHEY and CDR2 SVGEGT. CDR3 coding DNA: TGTGCCAGCACGACCTACCGACAGGAGTCGAACACCGGGGAGCTGTTTTTT. This translates into CASTTYRQESNTGELFF.

Only a few counts were recorded for this clonotype. This chain links TRBV19 with TRBJ1-2; D is unresolved. The CDR3 loop spans 13 amino acids. V was clipped by 6 bases and J by 0 bases, with 8 bases between them. Germline CDR1 LNHDA, CDR2 SQIVND (reference sequence). CDR3 amino acids: CASRLNPNYGYTF. The CDR3 DNA reads TGTGCCAGTAGATTGAACCCTAACTATGGCTACACCTTC.

This chain connects TRBV7-2 to TRBJ1-1; D gene uncertain. The CDR3 consists of 14 residues. Germline loops: CDR1 SGHTA, CDR2 FQGNSA. Trimming removed 5 bases from V and 7 bases from J, with 17 bases in between. This CDR3 is CASSGTLWGSEAFF. Here the CDR3 DNA reads TGTGCCAGCAGCGGTACCCTATGGGGAAGTGAAGCTTTCTTT.